Presented here are 14 T cell receptor beta chains from one specimen sequenced in a study of blood T cell repertoires in COVID-19. Sequencing was performed with immunoSEQ multiplex PCR; in TCRdb, only in-frame clones are kept and a portion is missing. The sample lists about 180,000 clones, over 80% seen once, with 6% to 8% in the top ten. Source material: peripheral blood. These receptors were taken from a woman aged 70-85 years with COVID-19, enrolled during active disease.

The chain recombines TRBV11-2 with TRBJ2-3; 7 positions agree with TRBD2. CDR3 size: 15 residues. CDR1 SGHAT and CDR2 FQNNGV come from the germline V gene. The junction had 5 bases not matched to a gene; V was cut back by 2 bases and J by 3 bases. The CDR3 reads CASSLQISGTDTQYF. The DNA for the CDR3 is TGTGCCAGCAGCTTACAAATTAGCGGGACAGATACGCAGTATTTT.

The gene calls are TRBV5-1 and TRBJ1-1; possible D gene TRBD1, 5 bases. The CDR3 is 17 residues long. Germline V gene data show CDR1 as SGHRS and CDR2 as YFSETQ. The ends were cut back, 0 bases at V and 0 bases at J, with 15 bases in the middle. The CDR3, as DNA: TGCGCCAGCAGCTTGGCCGACGGCAGGGCTATGAACACTGAAGCTTTCTTT. Its protein product is CASSLADGRAMNTEAFF. The full variable domain, with the rest looked up from reference TRBV5-1 and TRBJ1-1, is KAGVTQTPRYLIKTRGQQVTLSCSPISGHRSVSWYQQTPGQGLQFLFEYFSETQRNKGNFPGRFSGRQFSNSRSEMNVSTLELGDSALYLCASSLADGRAMNTEAFFGQGTRLTVV.

V is TRBV18 and J is TRBJ1-2; 9 bases map to TRBD1. Losses at the gene ends were 3 bases for V and 5 bases for J; bases not matched to a gene: 10. The CDR3 covers 16 residues. CDR1 is KGHSH, CDR2 LQKENI, per germline. The CDR3 reads CASSPSRDRVGYGYTF. CDR3 bases: TGTGCCAGCTCACCGTCCCGGGACAGGGTCGGATATGGCTACACCTTC.

The chain is built from TRBV5-1 and TRBJ1-1; weak D call: TRBD1 (5 bases). Per germline, CDR1 SGHRS and CDR2 YFSETQ. CDR3 size: 11 residues. Trimming removed 3 bases at V and 9 bases at J, with 9 bases between. This chain's CDR3 is CASSSDSQAFF. The CDR3 DNA reads as TGCGCCAGCAGCTCCGACAGTCAAGCTTTCTTT.

The chain recombines TRBV19 with TRBJ2-5; 8 positions match TRBD1. V trimming: 9 bases; J trimming: 6 bases; junction bases outside the gene matches: 6. Germline V gene data show CDR1 as LNHDA and CDR2 as SQIVND (reference sequence). CDR3 length: 12 residues. The chain's CDR3 is CASGQGKKTQYF. The CDR3 coding sequence is TGTGCCAGCGGACAGGGCAAGAAGACCCAGTACTTC.

The V gene is TRBV29-1, the J gene TRBJ2-4, with TRBD2 matching over 9 bases. The CDR3 totals 16 residues. CDR1 SQVTM and CDR2 ANQGSEA come from the germline V gene. DNA of the CDR3: TGCCCCCCCGTCTCGCGGGGGGGGTTCTCGGAGGACATTCAGTACTTC. As protein: CPPVSRGGFSEDIQYF.

V and J are TRBV14 and TRBJ1-6; 9 positions match TRBD1. The CDR3 has 18 amino acids. The ends lost 3 bases at V and 0 bases at J; junction bases unmatched: 6. The germline V gene encodes CDR1 SGHDN and CDR2 FVKESK. The CDR3 DNA reads as TGTGCCAGCAGCCACACAGGGGGCAGGGGCTCCTATAATTCACCCCTCCACTTT. Its protein is CASSHTGGRGSYNSPLHF.

The rearrangement joins TRBV30 to TRBJ1-2; TRBD1 might be the D (5 bases). The V end lost 2 bases, the J end lost 6 bases, and 13 bases lay between the germline ends. From germline, CDR1 is GTSNPN and CDR2 SVGIG (reference sequence). This CDR3 has 13 amino acids. This chain's CDR3 is CAWSKPGFDGYTF. The CDR3, as DNA: TGTGCCTGGAGTAAACCAGGGTTCGATGGCTACACCTTC.

This clone appeared once. This chain joins TRBV5-4 and TRBJ2-5; 8 nucleotides match TRBD1. This CDR3 contains 15 residues. The V and J ends lost 3 bases and 5 bases, in that order; junction bases with no gene match: 9. The germline V gene has CDR1 SGHNT and CDR2 YYREEE (reference sequence). This CDR3 reads CASSSSQGAQETQYF. DNA for the CDR3: TGTGCCAGCAGCTCCAGTCAGGGGGCACAGGAGACCCAGTACTTC.

The chain combines TRBV6-5 with TRBJ1-1; 7 bases are a match to TRBD1. This CDR3 has 14 amino acids. Germline lookup yields CDR1 MNHEY and CDR2 SVGAGI. The V gene end was trimmed by 5 bases and the J gene end by 6 bases; junction bases not matched to a gene: 9. This chain's CDR3 is CASSRPGTDSEAFF. In DNA, the CDR3 is TGTGCCAGCAGTCGTCCCGGGACAGATTCTGAAGCTTTCTTT.

This rearrangement joins TRBV5-1 to TRBJ2-6, with D unclear. CDR3 length equals 16 residues. Germline lookup yields CDR1 SGHRS and CDR2 YFSETQ. With 0 bases removed from V and 0 bases from J, the gap between germline ends came to 7 bases. CDR3 region: CASSLGQYSGANVLTF. The CDR3 DNA is TGCGCCAGCAGCTTGGGTCAGTACTCTGGGGCCAACGTCCTGACTTTC.

The chain recombines TRBV9 with TRBJ2-7, with 10 bases aligning to TRBD1. Germline CDR1 is SGDLS and CDR2 is YYNGEE. CDR3 size: 17 residues. V shed 0 bases and J 5 bases; nucleotides not matched to a gene: 11. CDR3 sequence: CASSVALRGTGVDEQYF. CDR3 DNA: TGTGCCAGCAGCGTAGCCCTTCGTGGGACAGGGGTAGACGAGCAGTACTTC.

The sample holds one count of this clone. The chain combines TRBV4-1 with TRBJ2-5, with TRBD1 as a possible D gene (5 bases). Germline assignment: CDR1 MGHRA and CDR2 YSYEKL. V dropped 0 bases and J dropped 4 bases, with 15 bases sitting between them. The CDR3 extends over 16 amino acids. The CDR3 region has the DNA TGCGCCAGCAGCCAAGACCGCATAGGGGATCGAGAGACCCAGTACTTC. Its protein product is CASSQDRIGDRETQYF.

In its sample, this clone was seen a few times. The rearrangement joins TRBV6-5 to TRBJ2-2, with D tentatively TRBD1 (6 bases). V was pared by 7 bases and J by 4 bases, with 16 bases between. The V gene's germline CDR1 is MNHEY and CDR2 SVGAGI. This CDR3 comprises 15 residues. DNA for the CDR3: TGTGCCAGCACGAAACAGGGAGTAGTCACCGGGGAGCTGTTTTTT. It encodes CASTKQGVVTGELFF.